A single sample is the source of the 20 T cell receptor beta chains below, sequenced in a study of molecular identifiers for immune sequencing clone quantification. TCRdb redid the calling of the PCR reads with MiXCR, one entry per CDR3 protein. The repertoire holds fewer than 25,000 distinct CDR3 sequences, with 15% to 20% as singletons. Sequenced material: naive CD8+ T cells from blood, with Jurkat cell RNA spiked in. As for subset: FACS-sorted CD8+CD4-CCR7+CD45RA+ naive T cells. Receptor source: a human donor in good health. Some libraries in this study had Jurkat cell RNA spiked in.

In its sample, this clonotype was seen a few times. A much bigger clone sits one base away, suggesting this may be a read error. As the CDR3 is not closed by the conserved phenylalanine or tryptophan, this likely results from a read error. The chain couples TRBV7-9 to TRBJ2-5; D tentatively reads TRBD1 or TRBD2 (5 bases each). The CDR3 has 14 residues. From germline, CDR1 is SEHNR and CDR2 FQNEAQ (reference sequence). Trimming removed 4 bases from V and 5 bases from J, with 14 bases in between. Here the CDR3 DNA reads TGTGCCAGCAGCTCCGGTAGAGGGGTCGAGACCCAGTACCTC. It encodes CASSSGRGVETQYL.

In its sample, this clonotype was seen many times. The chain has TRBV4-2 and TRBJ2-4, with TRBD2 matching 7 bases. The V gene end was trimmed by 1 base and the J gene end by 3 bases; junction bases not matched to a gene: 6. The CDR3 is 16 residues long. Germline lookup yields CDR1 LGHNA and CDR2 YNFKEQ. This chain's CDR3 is CASSQGAGLDKNIQYF. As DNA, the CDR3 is TGTGCCAGCAGCCAAGGAGCGGGATTGGACAAAAACATTCAGTACTTC.

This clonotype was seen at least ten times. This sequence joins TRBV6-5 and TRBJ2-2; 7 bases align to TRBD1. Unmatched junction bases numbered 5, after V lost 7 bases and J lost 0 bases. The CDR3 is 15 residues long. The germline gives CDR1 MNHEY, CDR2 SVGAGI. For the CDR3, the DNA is TGTGCCAGCACCTTAGGGGGCGCGAACACCGGGGAGCTGTTTTTT. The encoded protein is CASTLGGANTGELFF.

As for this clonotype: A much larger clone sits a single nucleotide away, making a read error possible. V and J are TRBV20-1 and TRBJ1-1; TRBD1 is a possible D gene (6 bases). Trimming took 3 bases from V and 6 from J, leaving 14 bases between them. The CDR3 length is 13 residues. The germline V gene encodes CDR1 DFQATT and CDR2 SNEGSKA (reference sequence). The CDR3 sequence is CSASVQGIAEAFF. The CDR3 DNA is TGCAGTGCTAGTGTGCAGGGGATCGCTGAAGCTTTCTTT.

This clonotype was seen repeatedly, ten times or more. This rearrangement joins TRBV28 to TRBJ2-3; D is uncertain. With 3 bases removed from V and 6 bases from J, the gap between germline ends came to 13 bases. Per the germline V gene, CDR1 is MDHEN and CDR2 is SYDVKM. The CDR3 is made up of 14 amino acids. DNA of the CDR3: TGTGCCAGCAGTTTCGATAGCATGCGGGATACGCAGTATTTT. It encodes CASSFDSMRDTQYF.

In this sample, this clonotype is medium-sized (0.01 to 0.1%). In DNA, the CDR3 is TGTGCCACCAGTAGGGGCGGAGGGAGCCTCACAGATACGCAGTATTTT. Its translation: CATSRGGGSLTDTQYF. This chain joins TRBV15 and TRBJ2-3; D possibly corresponds to TRBD2 (6 bases). The CDR3 has 16 amino acids. Germline assignment: CDR1 LNHNV and CDR2 YYDKDF (reference sequence). Deletions cut 6 bases from V and 2 bases from J, with 18 bases between.

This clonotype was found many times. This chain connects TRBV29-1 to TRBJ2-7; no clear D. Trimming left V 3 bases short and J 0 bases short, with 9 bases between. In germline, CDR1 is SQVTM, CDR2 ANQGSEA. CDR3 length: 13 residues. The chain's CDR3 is CSVDETGSYEQYF. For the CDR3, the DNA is TGCAGCGTTGATGAGACCGGCTCCTACGAGCAGTACTTC.

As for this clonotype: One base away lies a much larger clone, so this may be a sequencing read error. CDR3 nucleotides: TGTGCCAGCAGTCCTGAGCGCCTTGACAACACCGGGGAGCTGTTTTTT. Encoded protein: CASSPERLDNTGELFF. V and J are TRBV28 and TRBJ2-2; D not resolved. CDR3 length equals 16 residues. Trimming shortened V by 5 bases and J by 2 bases, and 15 bases separated the two germline ends. CDR1 is MDHEN, CDR2 SYDVKM, per germline.

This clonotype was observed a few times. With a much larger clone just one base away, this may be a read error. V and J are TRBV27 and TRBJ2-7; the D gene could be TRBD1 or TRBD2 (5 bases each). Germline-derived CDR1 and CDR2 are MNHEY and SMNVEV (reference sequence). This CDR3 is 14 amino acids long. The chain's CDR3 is CASSHGASSYEQHF. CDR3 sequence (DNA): TGTGCCAGCAGTCACGGGGCGAGCTCCTACGAGCAGCACTTC.

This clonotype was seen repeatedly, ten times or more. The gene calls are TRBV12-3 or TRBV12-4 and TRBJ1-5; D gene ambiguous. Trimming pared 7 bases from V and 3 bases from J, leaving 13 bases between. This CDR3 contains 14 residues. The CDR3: CASTMDGHNQPQHF. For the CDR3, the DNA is TGTGCCAGCACCATGGACGGTCACAATCAGCCCCAGCATTTT.

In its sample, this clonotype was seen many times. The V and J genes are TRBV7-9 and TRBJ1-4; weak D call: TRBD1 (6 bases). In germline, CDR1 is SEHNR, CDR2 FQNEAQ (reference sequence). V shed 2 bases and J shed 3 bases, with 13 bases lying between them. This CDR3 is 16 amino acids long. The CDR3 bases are TGTGCCAGCAGCTTACGAACAGGGAAGGCTAATGAAAAACTGTTTTTT. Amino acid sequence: CASSLRTGKANEKLFF.

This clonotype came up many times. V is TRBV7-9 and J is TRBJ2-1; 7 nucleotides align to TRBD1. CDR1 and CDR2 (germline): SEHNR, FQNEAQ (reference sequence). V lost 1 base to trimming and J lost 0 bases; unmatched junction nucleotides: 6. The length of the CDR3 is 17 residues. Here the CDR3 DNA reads TGTGCCAGCAGCTTAGAACCGGGACAGAGCTCCTACAATGAGCAGTTCTTC. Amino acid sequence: CASSLEPGQSSYNEQFF.

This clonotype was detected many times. CDR3 in amino acids: CASSQGPGGRNEQYF. The CDR3 DNA sequence: TGCGCCAGCAGCCAAGGTCCAGGGGGTAGGAACGAGCAGTACTTC. V usage is TRBV4-1 and J usage is TRBJ2-7; 7 nucleotides line up with TRBD1. Germline CDR1 MGHRA, CDR2 YSYEKL. The CDR3 extends over 15 amino acids. The V and J ends lost 1 base and 5 bases, in that order; junction bases with no gene match: 8.

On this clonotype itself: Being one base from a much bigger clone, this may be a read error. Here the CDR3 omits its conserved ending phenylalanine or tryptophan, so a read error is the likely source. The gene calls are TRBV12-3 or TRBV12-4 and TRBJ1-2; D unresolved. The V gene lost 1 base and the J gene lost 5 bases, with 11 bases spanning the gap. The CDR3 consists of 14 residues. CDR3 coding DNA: TGTGCCAGCAGTTTAGTTACAGCGGTATATGGCTACACCCTC. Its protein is CASSLVTAVYGYTL.

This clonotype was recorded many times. CDR3 DNA sequence: TGCAGCGTTGTACCGGGGATTCGGGATACGCAGTATTTT. Translation gives CSVVPGIRDTQYF. This chain joins TRBV29-1 and TRBJ2-3; D is perhaps TRBD2 (5 bases). The V end lost 4 bases, the J end lost 6 bases, and 14 bases lay between the germline ends. Germline V gene lookup returns CDR1 SQVTM and CDR2 ANQGSEA. CDR3 length: 13 residues.

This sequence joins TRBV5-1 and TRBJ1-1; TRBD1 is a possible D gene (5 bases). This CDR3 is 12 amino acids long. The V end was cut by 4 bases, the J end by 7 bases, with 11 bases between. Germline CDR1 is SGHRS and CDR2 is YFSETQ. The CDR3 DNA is TGCGCCAGCAGCCCGGGGACTAATGAAGCTTTCTTT. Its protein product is CASSPGTNEAFF. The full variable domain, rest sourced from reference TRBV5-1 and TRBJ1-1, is KAGVTQTPRYLIKTRGQQVTLSCSPISGHRSVSWYQQTPGQGLQFLFEYFSETQRNKGNFPGRFSGRQFSNSRSEMNVSTLELGDSALYLCASSPGTNEAFFGQGTRLTVV.

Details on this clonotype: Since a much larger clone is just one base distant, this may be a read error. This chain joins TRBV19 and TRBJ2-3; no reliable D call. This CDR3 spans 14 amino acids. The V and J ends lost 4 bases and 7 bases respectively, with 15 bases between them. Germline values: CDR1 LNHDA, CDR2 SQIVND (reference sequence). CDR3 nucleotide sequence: TGTGCCAGTAGTACGTGGCCTCCGACAAATACGCAGTATTTT. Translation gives CASSTWPPTNTQYF. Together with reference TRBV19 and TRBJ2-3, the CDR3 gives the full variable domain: DGGITQSPKYLFRKEGQNVTLSCEQNLNHDAMYWYRQDPGQGLRLIYYSQIVNDFQKGDIAEGYSVSREKKESFPLTVTSAQKNPTAFYLCASSTWPPTNTQYFGPGTRLTVL.

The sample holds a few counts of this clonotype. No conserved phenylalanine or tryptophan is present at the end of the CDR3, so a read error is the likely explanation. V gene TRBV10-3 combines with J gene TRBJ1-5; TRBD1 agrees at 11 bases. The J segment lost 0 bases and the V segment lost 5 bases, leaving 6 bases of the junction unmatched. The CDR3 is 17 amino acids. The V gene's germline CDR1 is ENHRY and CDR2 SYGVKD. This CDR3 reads CAISNGQGAYSNQPQHY. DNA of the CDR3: TGTGCCATCAGTAATGGACAGGGGGCATATAGCAATCAGCCCCAGCATTAT.

CDR3 amino acids: CASSQQAGLAGGPLTGELFF. The CDR3 nucleotides are TGCGCCAGCAGCCAGCAGGCGGGACTAGCGGGAGGGCCCCTCACCGGGGAGCTGTTTTTT. V is TRBV4-1 and J is TRBJ2-2; 16 bases fit TRBD2. The V and J ends lost 3 bases and 4 bases, in that order; junction bases with no gene match: 11. The CDR3 is 20 amino acids. CDR1 is MGHRA, CDR2 YSYEKL, per germline.

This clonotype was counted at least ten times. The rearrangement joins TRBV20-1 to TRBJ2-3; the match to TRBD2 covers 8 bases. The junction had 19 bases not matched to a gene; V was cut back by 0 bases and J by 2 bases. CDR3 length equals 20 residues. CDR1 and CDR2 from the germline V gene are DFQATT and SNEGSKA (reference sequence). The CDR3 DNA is TGCAGTGCTAGAGATCTACGCCCCTCCATAGCGGGGATGTTCACAGATACGCAGTATTTT. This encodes CSARDLRPSIAGMFTDTQYF.